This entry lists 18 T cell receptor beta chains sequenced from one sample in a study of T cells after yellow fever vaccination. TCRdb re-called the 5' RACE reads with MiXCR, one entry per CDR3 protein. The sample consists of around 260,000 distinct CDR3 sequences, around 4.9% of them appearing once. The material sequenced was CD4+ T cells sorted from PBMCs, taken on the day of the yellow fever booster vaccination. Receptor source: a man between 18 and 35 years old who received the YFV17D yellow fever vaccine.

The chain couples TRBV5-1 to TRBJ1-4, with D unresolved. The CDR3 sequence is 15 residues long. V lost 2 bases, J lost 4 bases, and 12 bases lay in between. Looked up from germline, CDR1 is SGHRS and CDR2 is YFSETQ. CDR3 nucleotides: TGCGCCAGCAGCTTAAGACCTAACCTTAATGAAAAACTGTTTTTT. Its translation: CASSLRPNLNEKLFF.

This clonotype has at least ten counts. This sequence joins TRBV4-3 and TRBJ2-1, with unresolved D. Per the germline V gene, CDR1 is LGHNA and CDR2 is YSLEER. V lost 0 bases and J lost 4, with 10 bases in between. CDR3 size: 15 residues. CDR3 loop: CASSQEFSQYNEQFF. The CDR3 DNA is TGCGCCAGCAGCCAAGAGTTCAGTCAATACAATGAGCAGTTCTTC.

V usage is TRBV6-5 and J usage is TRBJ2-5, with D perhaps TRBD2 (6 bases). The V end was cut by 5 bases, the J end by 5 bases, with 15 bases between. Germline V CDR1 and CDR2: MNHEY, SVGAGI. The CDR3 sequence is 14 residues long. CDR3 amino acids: CASSRTTRWETQYF. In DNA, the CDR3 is TGTGCCAGCAGTCGGACTACTAGATGGGAGACCCAGTACTTC.

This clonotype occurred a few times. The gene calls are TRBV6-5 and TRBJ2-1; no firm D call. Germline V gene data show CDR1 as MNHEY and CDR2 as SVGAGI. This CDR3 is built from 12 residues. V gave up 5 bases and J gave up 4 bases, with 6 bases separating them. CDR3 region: CASSDLYNEQFF. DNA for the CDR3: TGTGCCAGCAGTGACCTTTACAATGAGCAGTTCTTC.

The CDR3 region has the DNA TGTGCCAGCACCACAGGGGTAGAGACCCAGTACTTC. This codes for CASTTGVETQYF. The V call is TRBV2, the J call TRBJ2-5, with TRBD1 identical over 7 bases. CDR3 length equals 12 residues. Germline V gene sequence: CDR1 SNHLY, CDR2 FYNNEI. V lost 7 bases to trimming and J lost 4 bases; unmatched junction nucleotides: 3.

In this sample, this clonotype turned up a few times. The CDR3, as DNA: TGCAGTGCTAGAGACCAAATCAGCGGAGATACGCAGTATTTT. This translates into CSARDQISGDTQYF. The chain is built from TRBV20-1 and TRBJ2-3; D might be TRBD2 (5 bases). V was cut by 0 bases and J by 5 bases, with 12 bases left in between. The CDR3 spans 14 residues. Per the germline V gene, CDR1 is DFQATT and CDR2 is SNEGSKA (reference sequence).

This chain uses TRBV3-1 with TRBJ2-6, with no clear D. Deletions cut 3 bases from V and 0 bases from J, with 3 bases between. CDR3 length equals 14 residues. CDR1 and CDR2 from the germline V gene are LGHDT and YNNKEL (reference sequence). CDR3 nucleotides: TGTGCCAGCAGCCATCTCTCTGGGGCCAACGTCCTGACTTTC. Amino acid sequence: CASSHLSGANVLTF.

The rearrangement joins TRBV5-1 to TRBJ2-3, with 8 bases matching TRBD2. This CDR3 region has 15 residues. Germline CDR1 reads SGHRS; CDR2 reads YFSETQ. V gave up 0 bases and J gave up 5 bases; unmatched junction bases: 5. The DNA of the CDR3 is TGCGCCAGCAGCTTGGGGCAGCGGGGGAAAGATACGCAGTATTTT. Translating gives CASSLGQRGKDTQYF.

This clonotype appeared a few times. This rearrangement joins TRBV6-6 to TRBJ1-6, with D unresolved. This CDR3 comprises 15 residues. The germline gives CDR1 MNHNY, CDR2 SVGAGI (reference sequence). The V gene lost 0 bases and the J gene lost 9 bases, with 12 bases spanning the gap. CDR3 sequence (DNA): TGTGCCAGCAGTTACTCGATAGATTTAGGTTCACCCCTCCACTTT. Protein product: CASSYSIDLGSPLHF.

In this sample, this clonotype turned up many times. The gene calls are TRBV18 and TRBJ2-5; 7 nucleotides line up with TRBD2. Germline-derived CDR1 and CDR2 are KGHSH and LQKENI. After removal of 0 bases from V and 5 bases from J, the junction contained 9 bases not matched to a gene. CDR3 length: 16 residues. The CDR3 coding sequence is TGTGCCAGCTCACCACCGATCGGAACGGGGGGTGAGACCCAGTACTTC. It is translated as CASSPPIGTGGETQYF.

The CDR3 DNA reads as TGTGCCAGCAGCCAAGAGTCGAGGGGACCTAAAGAGACCCAGTACTTC. Amino acids: CASSQESRGPKETQYF. V usage is TRBV4-2 and J usage is TRBJ2-5; TRBD1 or TRBD2 may be the D gene (5 bases each). This CDR3 is built from 16 residues. Trimming stripped 0 bases from V and 3 bases from J, with 14 bases between. Germline assignment: CDR1 LGHNA and CDR2 YNFKEQ.

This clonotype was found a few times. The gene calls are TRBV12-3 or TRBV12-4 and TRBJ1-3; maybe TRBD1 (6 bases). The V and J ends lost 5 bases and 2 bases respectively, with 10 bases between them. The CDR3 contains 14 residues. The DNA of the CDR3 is TGTGCCAGCAGTCCCCACAGGGCTGGAAACACCATATATTTT. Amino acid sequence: CASSPHRAGNTIYF.

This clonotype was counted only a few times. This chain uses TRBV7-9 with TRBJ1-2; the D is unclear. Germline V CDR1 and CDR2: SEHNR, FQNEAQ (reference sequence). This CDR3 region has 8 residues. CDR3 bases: TGTCGGGAGGAAGGCTACACCTTC. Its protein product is CREEGYTF.

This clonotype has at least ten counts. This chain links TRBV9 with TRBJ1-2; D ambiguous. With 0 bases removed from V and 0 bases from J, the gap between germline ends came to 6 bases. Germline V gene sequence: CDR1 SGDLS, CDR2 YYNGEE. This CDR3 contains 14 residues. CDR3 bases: TGTGCCAGCAGCGTAGCTCAGGCTAACTATGGCTACACCTTC. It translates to CASSVAQANYGYTF.

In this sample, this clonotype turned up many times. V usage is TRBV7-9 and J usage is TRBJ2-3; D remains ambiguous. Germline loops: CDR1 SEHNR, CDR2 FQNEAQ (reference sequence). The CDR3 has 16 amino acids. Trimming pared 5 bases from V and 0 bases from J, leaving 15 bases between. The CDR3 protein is CASSRTRTFSTDTQYF. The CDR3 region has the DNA TGTGCCAGCAGCCGTACCAGGACCTTTAGCACAGATACGCAGTATTTT.

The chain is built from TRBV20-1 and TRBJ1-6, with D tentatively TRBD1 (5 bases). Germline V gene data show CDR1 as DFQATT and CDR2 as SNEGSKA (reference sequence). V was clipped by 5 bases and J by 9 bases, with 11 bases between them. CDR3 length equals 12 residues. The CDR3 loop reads CSAGQGVSPLHF. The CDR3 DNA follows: TGCAGTGCTGGTCAGGGAGTTTCACCCCTCCACTTT.

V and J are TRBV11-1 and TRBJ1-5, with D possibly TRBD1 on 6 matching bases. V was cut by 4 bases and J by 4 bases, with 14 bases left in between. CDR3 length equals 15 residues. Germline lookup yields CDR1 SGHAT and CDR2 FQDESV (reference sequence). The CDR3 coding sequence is TGTGCCAGCAGCTCGGGATCAGGGGATAATCAGCCCCAGCATTTT. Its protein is CASSSGSGDNQPQHF.

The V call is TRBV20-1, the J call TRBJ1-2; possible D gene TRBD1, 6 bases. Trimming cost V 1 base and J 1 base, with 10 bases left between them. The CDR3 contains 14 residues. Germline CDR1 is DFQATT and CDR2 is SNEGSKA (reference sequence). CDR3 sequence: CSARGQGRNYGYTF. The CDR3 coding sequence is TGCAGTGCTAGAGGGCAGGGGCGTAACTATGGCTACACCTTC.